This T cell receptor (beta chain) was recorded in a study of T cell changes during pregnancy in multiple sclerosis. Profiled with immunoSEQ multiplex PCR; TCRdb holds only in-frame clones, not every one. The data hold approximately 100,000 clones, with roughly nine tenths observed a single time. CDR1 is SGHDN, CDR2 FVKESK, per germline. This CDR3 region has 17 residues. With 0 bases removed from V and 3 bases from J, the gap between germline ends came to 17 bases. The chain carries TRBV14 and TRBJ2-5; perhaps TRBD2 as D (6 bases). The source was peripheral blood, collected after pregnancy. This sequence originates from a female donor with multiple sclerosis, enrolled in a pregnancy study. In nucleotides, the CDR3 is TGTGCCAGCAGCCAAGATTTTTGGGCTGGAGGGAAAGAGACCCAGTACTTC. Amino acid sequence: CASSQDFWAGGKETQYF.